This TCR beta chain was recorded in a study of blood T cell repertoires in COVID-19. On the study more broadly: There were acute and convalescent COVID-19 samples, and they came from the United States, Italy and Spain.

TCRdb keeps only in-frame clones here, not all; method: immunoSEQ multiplex PCR. Of fewer than 400,000 clones in the sample, roughly 89% are singletons; the top ten hold approximately 9.3%. CDR1 is MNHNY, CDR2 SVGAGI, per germline (reference sequence). The trim removed 5 bases at V and 3 bases at J, leaving 6 bases unmatched. The CDR3 totals 15 residues. The V and J genes are TRBV6-6 and TRBJ2-7; 11 bases align to TRBD1. Sequencing was carried out using PBMCs or T cells enriched from blood (not recorded which). The receptor was isolated from a woman aged 45-65 years who had recovered from COVID-19. For the CDR3, the DNA is TGTGCCAGCAGTGCCTGGGACAGGGGGGGCTACGAGCAGTACTTC. This sequence encodes CASSAWDRGGYEQYF.